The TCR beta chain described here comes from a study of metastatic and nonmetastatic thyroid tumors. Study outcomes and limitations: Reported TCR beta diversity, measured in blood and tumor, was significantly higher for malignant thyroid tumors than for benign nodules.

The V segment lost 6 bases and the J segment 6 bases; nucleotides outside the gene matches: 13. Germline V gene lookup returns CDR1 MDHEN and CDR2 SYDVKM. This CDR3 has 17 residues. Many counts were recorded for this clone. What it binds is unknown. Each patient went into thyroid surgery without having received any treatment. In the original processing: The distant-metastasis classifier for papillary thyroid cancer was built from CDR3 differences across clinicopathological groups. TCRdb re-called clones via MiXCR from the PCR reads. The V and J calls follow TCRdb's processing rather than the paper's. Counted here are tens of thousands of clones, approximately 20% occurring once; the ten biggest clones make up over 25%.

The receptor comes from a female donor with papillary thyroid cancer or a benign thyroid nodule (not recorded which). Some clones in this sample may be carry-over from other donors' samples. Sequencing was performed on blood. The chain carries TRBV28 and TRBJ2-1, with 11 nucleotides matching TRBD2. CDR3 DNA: TGTGCCAGCAGGCGGGGACTAGCGGAGAGGGTAGGCAATGAGCAGTTCTTC. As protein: CASRRGLAERVGNEQFF.